The 30 T cell receptor beta chains listed next were all sequenced from one sample in a study of blood T cell repertoires in COVID-19. The table came from immunoSEQ multiplex PCR; TCRdb's copy has only in-frame clones and leaves some out. The sample contains approximately 140,000 clones, 80% to 90% of which appear only once. The sample consisted of peripheral blood. The receptor set was obtained from a woman in her fifties or sixties with COVID-19, enrolled during active disease.

This rearrangement joins TRBV10-3 to TRBJ1-6; 8 positions match TRBD1. CDR1 and CDR2 from the germline V gene are ENHRY and SYGVKD. The CDR3 is 16 residues long. The trim removed 3 bases at V and 9 bases at J, leaving 10 bases unmatched. The CDR3 sequence: CAISETGGFRSSPLHF. As DNA, the CDR3 is TGTGCCATCAGTGAAACAGGGGGATTTCGCAGTTCACCCCTCCACTTT.

The rearrangement joins TRBV5-4 to TRBJ1-3, with D tentatively TRBD1 (6 bases). The CDR3 spans 14 residues. In germline, CDR1 is SGHNT, CDR2 YYREEE (reference sequence). V lost 4 bases to trimming and J lost 4 bases, with 12 bases between them. CDR3 residues: CASSQQGTGNTIYF. CDR3 bases: TGTGCCAGCAGCCAACAGGGAACCGGAAACACCATATATTTT.

The V call is TRBV3-1 (or the pseudogene TRBV3-2), the J call TRBJ1-2; D not certain. Deletions cut 1 base from V and 8 bases from J, with 5 bases between. The germline gives CDR1 LGHDT, CDR2 YNNKEL (reference sequence). The CDR3 is 11 residues long. CDR3 DNA: TGTGCCAGCAGCCAAGGGGCCGGCTACACCTTC. Its translation: CASSQGAGYTF.

The V gene is TRBV18, the J gene TRBJ2-2; TRBD2 matches at 12 bases. The CDR3 contains 18 residues. Germline lookup yields CDR1 KGHSH and CDR2 LQKENI. After removal of 3 bases from V and 2 bases from J, the junction contained 7 bases not matched to a gene. Here the CDR3 reads CASSPGLAGPPNTGELFF. DNA for the CDR3: TGTGCCAGCTCACCCGGACTAGCGGGGCCACCTAACACCGGGGAGCTGTTTTTT.

V is TRBV20-1 and J is TRBJ1-1, with TRBD1 matching over 8 bases. CDR3 size: 18 residues. The germline V gene has CDR1 DFQATT and CDR2 SNEGSKA (reference sequence). Trimming cost V 5 bases and J 3 bases; bases outside gene matches: 20. The CDR3 is CSARVRGRVSTEYTEAFF. The CDR3 nucleotides read TGCAGTGCTCGTGTCAGGGGGCGGGTATCGACTGAGTACACTGAAGCTTTCTTT.

The V and J genes are TRBV7-9 and TRBJ2-1; the D gene is possibly TRBD1 (6 bases). There are 15 residues in the CDR3. V was cut by 1 base and J by 0 bases, with 7 bases left in between. Germline CDR1 reads SEHNR; CDR2 reads FQNEAQ (reference sequence). CDR3 bases: TGTGCCAGCAGCTTAGGAGGGGGCTCCTACAATGAGCAGTTCTTC. It is translated as CASSLGGGSYNEQFF.

The chain joins TRBV19 to TRBJ1-1; D unclear. Germline V gene data show CDR1 as LNHDA and CDR2 as SQIVND (reference sequence). Trimming stripped 2 bases from V and 1 base from J, with 14 bases between. The CDR3 is made up of 16 amino acids. The CDR3 here is CASSIRWAGPNTEAFF. The CDR3 DNA is TGTGCCAGTAGTATAAGATGGGCGGGCCCGAACACTGAAGCTTTCTTT.

The rearrangement links TRBV2 to TRBJ2-1; D unresolved. V was trimmed by 8 bases and J by 8 bases, leaving 10 bases between them. Germline V gives CDR1 SNHLY, CDR2 FYNNEI. The CDR3 covers 11 residues. CDR3 amino acids: CASEQVDEQFF. The CDR3 DNA follows: TGTGCCAGCGAGCAGGTCGATGAGCAGTTCTTC.

Only a few counts were recorded for this clone. The chain recombines TRBV2 with TRBJ1-3; 7 bases are shared with TRBD1. Germline V gene data show CDR1 as SNHLY and CDR2 as FYNNEI. Trimming cost V 8 bases and J 0 bases; bases outside gene matches: 4. This CDR3 has 14 amino acids. The CDR3 nucleotides are TGTGCCAGCCGACAGGGCTCCTCTGGAAACACCATATATTTT. Translation: CASRQGSSGNTIYF. Full variable domain (rest looked up from reference TRBV2 and TRBJ1-3): EPEVTQTPSHQVTQMGQEVILRCVPISNHLYFYWYRQILGQKVEFLVSFYNNEISEKSEIFDDQFSVERPDGSNFTLKIRSTKLEDSAMYFCASRQGSSGNTIYFGEGSWLTVV.

This clone was counted only a few times. CDR3: CASSLGDRVRYSNQPQHF. The CDR3, as DNA: TGTGCCAGCAGCTTGGGGGACAGGGTGCGGTATAGCAATCAGCCCCAGCATTTT. The chain combines TRBV5-5 with TRBJ1-5; TRBD1 matches 9 bases. The CDR3 covers 18 residues. CDR1 is SGHKS and CDR2 is YYEKEE in the germline V gene (reference sequence). V lost 0 bases, J lost 0 bases, and 7 bases stayed unmatched.

The genes are TRBV12-3 or TRBV12-4 and TRBJ1-5; D is uncertain. The CDR3 contains 12 residues. V gave up 6 bases and J gave up 6 bases, with 9 bases separating them. Here the CDR3 DNA reads TGTGCCAGCAGACAATCGTTTCAGCCCCAGCATTTT. Residues: CASRQSFQPQHF.

This chain joins TRBV10-1 and TRBJ2-2, with 7 bases matching TRBD2. This CDR3 comprises 14 residues. CDR1 is WNHNN and CDR2 is SYGVQD in the germline V gene (reference sequence). The junction had 5 bases not matched to a gene; V was cut back by 6 bases and J by 4 bases. DNA for the CDR3: TGCGCCAGCAGCAGACTAGCCGTCACCGGGGAGCTGTTTTTT. Its translation is CASSRLAVTGELFF.

The chain combines TRBV7-3 with TRBJ1-3; 7 bases map to TRBD1. Trimming cost V 5 bases and J 2 bases; bases outside gene matches: 12. Germline loops: CDR1 SGHTA, CDR2 FQGTGA. CDR3 length: 17 residues. The CDR3 DNA is TGTGCCAGCAGCGCGAACCCCCTTACAGGGGCTGGAAACACCATATATTTT. It translates to CASSANPLTGAGNTIYF.

The chain uses TRBV5-1 and TRBJ1-2; D remains ambiguous. Germline-derived CDR1 and CDR2 are SGHRS and YFSETQ. The CDR3 consists of 15 residues. V was trimmed by 0 bases and J by 4 bases, leaving 13 bases between them. Written as DNA, the CDR3 is TGCGCCAGCAGCTTGGACCCTAGTGGGAGCTATGGCTACACCTTC. Protein: CASSLDPSGSYGYTF.

V and J are TRBV5-4 and TRBJ2-7; D perhaps matches TRBD1 (6 bases). Germline values: CDR1 SGHNT, CDR2 YYREEE (reference sequence). The CDR3 consists of 15 residues. Trimming cost V 1 base and J 4 bases, with 15 bases left between them. The DNA of the CDR3 is TGTGCCAGCAGCTTGAACAGGGCAACGGTTTACGAGCAGTACTTC. This translates into CASSLNRATVYEQYF.

This clone is a singleton in its sample. This CDR3 reads CASSPGGFFWGQGNYGYTF. CDR3 DNA sequence: TGTGCCAGCAGCCCGGGGGGGTTTTTTTGGGGACAGGGTAACTATGGCTACACCTTC. V is TRBV27 and J is TRBJ1-2; 9 bases match TRBD1. The V gene end was trimmed by 6 bases and the J gene end by 1 base; junction bases not matched to a gene: 18. The CDR3 runs 19 residues. Germline V gene sequence: CDR1 MNHEY, CDR2 SMNVEV (reference sequence).

CDR3 sequence: CASRRLAGRNEQYF. The CDR3 nucleotides read TGTGCCAGCAGGAGACTAGCGGGGCGCAACGAGCAGTACTTC. The rearrangement joins TRBV6-5 to TRBJ2-7, with 11 bases that match TRBD2. Per germline, CDR1 MNHEY and CDR2 SVGAGI. V was clipped by 6 bases and J by 5 bases; unmatched bases: 6. This CDR3 is 14 amino acids long.

The chain recombines TRBV6-1 with TRBJ1-2; TRBD1 agrees at 7 bases. From germline, CDR1 is MNHNS and CDR2 SASEGT. V lost 0 bases to trimming and J lost 3 bases; unmatched junction nucleotides: 4. The CDR3 sequence is 15 residues long. In DNA, the CDR3 is TGTGCCAGCAGTGAAGCGGTGACAGGGTACTATGGCTACACCTTC. This codes for CASSEAVTGYYGYTF.

The chain couples TRBV5-6 to TRBJ2-7; TRBD1 aligns across 8 bases. The CDR3 is 15 amino acids. J was trimmed by 5 bases and V by 3 bases; bases with no gene match: 10. Germline V gene data show CDR1 as SGHDT and CDR2 as YYEEEE. The CDR3 DNA sequence: TGTGCCAGCAGCTGGTTAGACAGGGGCTGGAACGAGCAGTACTTC. Translating it yields CASSWLDRGWNEQYF.

The chain is built from TRBV10-2 and TRBJ1-2; D gene ambiguous. Germline CDR1 and CDR2: WSHSY and SAAADI. The V end lost 3 bases, the J end lost 7 bases, and 12 bases lay between the germline ends. The length of the CDR3 is 13 residues. The CDR3 nucleotides read TGCGCCAGCAGTGATCGTAGATCCGCTGGCTACACCTTC. Translated: CASSDRRSAGYTF.

This clone was recorded a few times. Germline and junction disagree at one end, which may indicate a read error. V gene TRBV7-7 combines with J gene TRBJ2-2, with D hard to call. There are 13 residues in the CDR3. The germline V gene encodes CDR1 SSHAT and CDR2 FNYEAQ (reference sequence). CDR3 sequence: CASSLSYSGELFF. The CDR3 bases are TGTGCTAGCAGCTTGAGCTATTCCGGGGAGCTGTTTTTT. Complete variable domain (other parts from reference TRBV7-7 and TRBJ2-2): GAGVSQSPRYKVTKRGQDVTLRCDPISSHATLYWYQQALGQGPEFLTYFNYEAQPDKSGLPSDRFSAERPEGSISTLTIQRTEQRDSAMYRCASSLSYSGELFFGEGSRLTVL.

This clone appeared a single time. The chain links TRBV5-1 to TRBJ1-3; TRBD1 aligns across 8 bases. Germline CDR1 SGHRS, CDR2 YFSETQ. The CDR3 has 17 amino acids. J was trimmed by 1 base and V by 0 bases; bases with no gene match: 6. CDR3 region: CASSLGDRQDSGNTIYF. For the CDR3, the DNA is TGCGCCAGCAGCTTGGGGGACAGGCAGGATTCTGGAAACACCATATATTTT.

The V call is TRBV7-3, the J call TRBJ2-5, with TRBD2 matching 10 bases. J lost 3 bases, V lost 5 bases, and 6 bases had no gene match. This CDR3 comprises 15 residues. The germline CDR1 and CDR2 sequences are SGHTA and FQGTGA. The CDR3 bases are TGTGCCAGCAGCGTTACTGGACTAGCGGAAGAGACCCAGTACTTC. The encoded protein is CASSVTGLAEETQYF. Full variable domain (remainder filled in from reference TRBV7-3 and TRBJ2-5): GAGVSQTPSNKVTEKGKYVELRCDPISGHTALYWYRQSLGQGPEFLIYFQGTGAADDSGLPNDRFFAVRPEGSVSTLKIQRTERGDSAVYLCASSVTGLAEETQYFGPGTRLLVL.

This chain links TRBV18 with TRBJ1-5; D is possibly TRBD1 (6 bases). V dropped 5 bases and J dropped 5 bases, with 13 bases sitting between them. The CDR3 totals 14 residues. Germline V CDR1 and CDR2: KGHSH, LQKENI. The CDR3 sequence is CASSGQGLHQPQHF. CDR3 nucleotides: TGTGCCAGCTCAGGGCAGGGGCTCCATCAGCCCCAGCATTTT.

This clone was observed a few times. The CDR3 DNA reads as TGTGCCAGTAGTATAGGCCGGGACAGGAACACCGGGGAGCTGTTTTTT. It translates to CASSIGRDRNTGELFF. V gene TRBV19 combines with J gene TRBJ2-2; 7 bases align to TRBD1. V was clipped by 1 base and J by 1 base; unmatched bases: 3. Germline CDR1 is LNHDA and CDR2 is SQIVND (reference sequence). The CDR3 sequence is 16 residues long.

This clone was seen once. The chain joins TRBV18 to TRBJ1-6; TRBD1 is a possible D gene (6 bases). CDR1 KGHSH and CDR2 LQKENI come from the germline V gene. CDR3 length equals 15 residues. V was clipped by 4 bases and J by 10 bases, with 17 bases between them. In DNA form, the CDR3 reads TGTGCCAGCTCACTCACCGACAGGCTGGAGTCACCCCTCCACTTT. Translation: CASSLTDRLESPLHF.

This rearrangement joins TRBV19 to TRBJ1-1; D uncertain. Trimming stripped 5 bases from V and 7 bases from J, with 8 bases between. This CDR3 comprises 11 residues. From germline, CDR1 is LNHDA and CDR2 SQIVND (reference sequence). The CDR3 nucleotides read TGTGCCAGTAGTCACGGGGATGAAGCTTTCTTT. Translating it yields CASSHGDEAFF.

This clone was found a few times. V is TRBV5-8 and J is TRBJ1-1, with a tentative D call TRBD1 (6 bases). In germline, CDR1 is SGHTS, CDR2 YDEGEE. The length of the CDR3 is 13 residues. Trimming took 4 bases from V and 4 from J, leaving 11 bases between them. CDR3 loop: CASSTRGGTEAFF. Written as DNA, the CDR3 is TGTGCCAGCAGCACCAGGGGTGGCACTGAAGCTTTCTTT.

This rearrangement joins TRBV27 to TRBJ2-1; 10 bases line up with TRBD1. This CDR3 comprises 15 residues. CDR1 MNHEY and CDR2 SMNVEV come from the germline V gene (reference sequence). Unmatched junction bases numbered 7, after V lost 6 bases and J lost 5 bases. CDR3 DNA sequence: TGTGCCAGCAGAAATCCGGGACAGGGGCACAATGAGCAGTTCTTC. Protein sequence: CASRNPGQGHNEQFF.

The chain has TRBV2 and TRBJ2-4; possible D gene TRBD1, 6 bases. V was shortened by 2 bases and J by 0 bases, with 11 bases between the two germline ends. Germline assignment: CDR1 SNHLY and CDR2 FYNNEI. The CDR3 contains 16 residues. DNA for the CDR3: TGTGCCAGCAGTGAATGGGGGCCGATAGCCAAAAACATTCAGTACTTC. Translated, it gives CASSEWGPIAKNIQYF.